One sample yielded the 19 T cell receptor beta chains listed below, sequenced in a study of cytomegalovirus exposure and HLA in healthy donors. The data were produced by immunoSEQ multiplex PCR, yet TCRdb's version contains in-frame clones alone and is incomplete. This sample yields around 130,000 clones, of which roughly 84% are seen a single time; 2.1% belongs to the top ten. Material for sequencing was PBMCs. The receptors derive from a woman aged 25 to 39 in good health and CMV-seronegative.

The V gene is TRBV11-2, the J gene TRBJ1-4, with D tentatively TRBD1 (6 bases). The CDR3 spans 15 residues. Germline V CDR1 and CDR2: SGHAT, FQNNGV. The V end lost 1 base, the J end lost 4 bases, and 10 bases lay between the germline ends. The CDR3 reads CASSLATGVNEKLFF. CDR3 sequence (DNA): TGTGCCAGCAGCTTAGCGACAGGAGTTAATGAAAAACTGTTTTTT. Supplemented by reference TRBV11-2 and TRBJ1-4, the full variable domain reads EAGVAQSPRYKIIEKRQSVAFWCNPISGHATLYWYQQILGQGPKLLIQFQNNGVVDDSQLPKDRFSAERLKGVDSTLKIQPAKLEDSAVYLCASSLATGVNEKLFFGSGTQLSVL.

The rearrangement joins TRBV4-1 to TRBJ1-2; 7 nucleotides agree with TRBD1. Germline CDR1 reads MGHRA; CDR2 reads YSYEKL. This CDR3 is 13 amino acids long. Trimming cost V 4 bases and J 7 bases; bases outside gene matches: 6. CDR3 bases: TGCGCCAGCAGCCGTTTACAGGGGACTGGCTACACCTTC. Translation gives CASSRLQGTGYTF.

The V call is TRBV29-1, the J call TRBJ2-4; D call uncertain. The CDR3 has 14 residues. Trimming took 7 bases from V and 0 from J, leaving 13 bases between them. Germline V gene data show CDR1 as SQVTM and CDR2 as ANQGSEA. CDR3 residues: CSAGPSPAKNIQYF. CDR3 in DNA: TGCAGCGCAGGCCCCTCCCCAGCCAAAAACATTCAGTACTTC.

This chain joins TRBV4-1 and TRBJ1-6, with D perhaps matching TRBD1 (5 bases). This CDR3 contains 15 residues. V lost 5 bases and J lost 2, with 10 bases in between. Germline V gene data show CDR1 as MGHRA and CDR2 as YSYEKL. CDR3 residues: CASSFGGAYNSPLHF. CDR3 coding DNA: TGCGCCAGCAGCTTCGGGGGAGCCTATAATTCACCCCTCCACTTT.

The J gene is TRBJ2-3, the V gene TRBV5-5; 11 nucleotides agree with TRBD1. V was pared by 0 bases and J by 4 bases, with 4 bases of the junction left unmatched. The CDR3 is made up of 16 amino acids. Germline CDR1 SGHKS, CDR2 YYEKEE (reference sequence). CDR3 sequence (DNA): TGTGCCAGCAGCTTGGACGGGACAGGGGGAGCAGATACGCAGTATTTT. It codes for CASSLDGTGGADTQYF.

This rearrangement joins TRBV19 to TRBJ2-1; D perhaps matches TRBD1 (6 bases). The germline V gene has CDR1 LNHDA and CDR2 SQIVND (reference sequence). Deletions cut 2 bases from V and 3 bases from J, with 14 bases between. The CDR3 contains 16 residues. For the CDR3, the DNA is TGTGCCAGTAGTATAAGTCCGACAGGCCTCTACAATGAGCAGTTCTTC. Protein sequence: CASSISPTGLYNEQFF.

The count of this clone is one. The J gene is TRBJ1-5, the V gene TRBV5-8, with TRBD1 matching over 8 bases. The CDR3 spans 13 residues. Germline assignment: CDR1 SGHTS and CDR2 YDEGEE. J was trimmed by 6 bases and V by 2 bases; bases with no gene match: 1. The CDR3 here is CASSLQGVQPQHF. In DNA, the CDR3 is TGTGCCAGCAGCTTACAGGGGGTTCAGCCCCAGCATTTT. The whole variable domain, filled in from reference TRBV5-8 and TRBJ1-5, reads EAGVTQSPTHLIKTRGQQATLRCSPISGHTSVYWYQQALGLGLQFLLWYDEGEERNRGNFPPRFSGRQFPNYSSELNVNALELEDSALYLCASSLQGVQPQHFGDGTRLSIL.

This clone was counted once. J is TRBJ2-3 and V is TRBV4-1; perhaps TRBD2 as D (5 bases). V was trimmed by 4 bases and J by 4 bases, leaving 12 bases between them. CDR3 size: 14 residues. The germline V gene has CDR1 MGHRA and CDR2 YSYEKL. CDR3 amino acids: CASSPDSVADTQYF. CDR3 in DNA: TGCGCCAGCAGCCCGGACTCGGTGGCAGATACGCAGTATTTT.

The chain combines TRBV7-2 with TRBJ1-5; TRBD1 is a possible D gene (5 bases). From germline, CDR1 is SGHTA and CDR2 FQGNSA. Trimming took 4 bases from V and 4 from J, leaving 20 bases between them. The CDR3 consists of 17 residues. CDR3 sequence reads: CASSSPGPVNINQPQHF. CDR3 coding DNA: TGTGCCAGCAGCTCCCCAGGGCCCGTTAACATAAATCAGCCCCAGCATTTT.

V is TRBV4-1 and J is TRBJ1-5; D possibly corresponds to TRBD1 (6 bases). The germline V and J ends were trimmed by 5 bases and 2 bases, with 10 bases remaining between them. The CDR3 has 14 amino acids. Germline loops: CDR1 MGHRA, CDR2 YSYEKL. This CDR3 reads CASSGRQGNQPQHF. In DNA form, the CDR3 reads TGCGCCAGCAGCGGGCGACAGGGCAATCAGCCCCAGCATTTT.

This clone was seen a single time. Here the CDR3 DNA reads TGTGCCAGCAGCCGGACAGGGGATAGCAATCAGCCCCAGCATTTT. This encodes CASSRTGDSNQPQHF. V usage is TRBV16 and J usage is TRBJ1-5; 9 bases agree with TRBD1. With V trimmed by 4 bases and J by 0 bases, 1 base remained unmatched. CDR1 and CDR2 from the germline V gene are KGHSY and FQNENV. The CDR3 contains 15 residues.

The chain links TRBV5-1 to TRBJ2-2; D call uncertain. This CDR3 is 14 amino acids long. With 5 bases removed from V and 5 bases from J, the gap between germline ends came to 13 bases. Germline-derived CDR1 and CDR2 are SGHRS and YFSETQ. In nucleotides, the CDR3 is TGCGCCAGCAGGGAGTTGTTGGATACCGGGGAGCTGTTTTTT. Amino acids: CASRELLDTGELFF.

V and J are TRBV2 and TRBJ2-7; 13 bases are shared with TRBD2. The CDR3 consists of 15 residues. Per the germline V gene, CDR1 is SNHLY and CDR2 is FYNNEI. V gave up 6 bases and J gave up 2 bases; unmatched junction bases: 4. The CDR3 DNA is TGTGCCAGCAGAGACGGGACTAGCGGGACCTACGAGCAGTACTTC. Its translation is CASRDGTSGTYEQYF. Complete variable domain (other parts from reference TRBV2 and TRBJ2-7): EPEVTQTPSHQVTQMGQEVILRCVPISNHLYFYWYRQILGQKVEFLVSFYNNEISEKSEIFDDQFSVERPDGSNFTLKIRSTKLEDSAMYFCASRDGTSGTYEQYFGPGTRLTVT.

Here the CDR3 reads CASRQDRGAYGYTF. The CDR3 nucleotides are TGTGCCAGCAGACAAGACAGGGGAGCCTATGGCTACACCTTC. V is TRBV11-2 and J is TRBJ1-2; 8 positions agree with TRBD1. CDR1 and CDR2 (germline): SGHAT, FQNNGV. Trimming cost V 6 bases and J 4 bases; bases outside gene matches: 7. This CDR3 contains 14 residues.

The CDR3 here is CASSLAGGRYEQYF. The CDR3 region has the DNA TGTGCCAGCAGTTTAGCGGGGGGGCGGTACGAGCAGTACTTC. This rearrangement joins TRBV28 to TRBJ2-7; 9 positions match TRBD2. Losses at the gene ends were 2 bases for V and 4 bases for J; bases not matched to a gene: 3. CDR1 is MDHEN, CDR2 SYDVKM, per germline. The CDR3 spans 14 residues.

The V call is TRBV7-9, the J call TRBJ2-1; 8 positions agree with TRBD2. The V gene's germline CDR1 is SEHNR and CDR2 FQNEAQ (reference sequence). The CDR3 covers 14 residues. V trimming: 5 bases; J trimming: 9 bases; junction bases outside the gene matches: 9. CDR3 residues: CASSKGLAWGEQFF. The CDR3 DNA reads TGTGCCAGCAGCAAAGGACTAGCTTGGGGTGAGCAGTTCTTC.

The chain couples TRBV30 to TRBJ1-2, with a weak D call TRBD1 (6 bases). Germline V CDR1 and CDR2: GTSNPN, SVGIG (reference sequence). The CDR3 consists of 13 residues. Trimming left V 2 bases short and J 8 bases short, with 15 bases between. CDR3 sequence reads: CAWSPGQRRGYTF. The CDR3 DNA reads TGTGCCTGGAGTCCGGGACAAAGGCGGGGCTACACCTTC.

This clone was detected a few times. The rearrangement joins TRBV11-2 to TRBJ1-5, with D unclear. The V end was cut by 4 bases, the J end by 5 bases, with 9 bases between. CDR3 length equals 13 residues. Germline CDR1 and CDR2: SGHAT and FQNNGV. CDR3 residues: CASSSTSDQPQHF. The CDR3 DNA follows: TGTGCCAGCAGCTCCACATCAGATCAGCCCCAGCATTTT.

This clone turned up a few times. The chain uses TRBV5-1 and TRBJ2-2, with D perhaps TRBD2 (6 bases). V dropped 7 bases and J dropped 3 bases, with 13 bases sitting between them. Germline V gene lookup returns CDR1 SGHRS and CDR2 YFSETQ. The CDR3 length is 14 residues. In nucleotides, the CDR3 is TGCGCCAGCTGGCCCGGGGGATACACCGGGGAGCTGTTTTTT. Amino acids: CASWPGGYTGELFF.